This T cell receptor (beta chain) was found in a study of CD8+CD57+ T cells in acquired aplastic anemia. Germline values: CDR1 SQVTM, CDR2 ANQGSEA. The CDR3 totals 12 residues. Trimming took 8 bases from V and 1 from J, leaving 11 bases between them. Using genomic DNA as the template, TCR beta VDJ and CDR3 profiling was carried out. One entry per CDR3 protein, called by TCRdb with MiXCR from the reads. The sample shows more than 150,000 distinct CDR3 sequences, over 40% of them seen only once. By flow cytometry, patients selected for sequencing had shown an expansion of CD8+CD57+ cells. This clonotype was sampled from a human donor with aplastic anemia. Sequencing was carried out using sorted CD4+, CD8+, or CD8+CD57+ T cells (not recorded which) from PBMCs. The gene calls are TRBV29-1 and TRBJ2-5; possibly TRBD1 for D (6 bases). The CDR3 is CSSGQSQETQYF. The CDR3 coding sequence is TGCAGCTCTGGACAGTCCCAAGAGACCCAGTACTTC.